In this sample, the clone carrying this TCR beta chain turned up a few times. Its antigen remains unidentified. The source of the sample is a study of T-cell memory formation after mild COVID-19. Study overall: TCR clusters largely stayed donor specific.

TCRdb re-called the 5' RACE reads with MiXCR, one entry per CDR3 protein. This table has 250,000 to 400,000 distinct CDR3 sequences, roughly an eighth appearing once. Study conclusions and caveats: Largely, contracting CD4+ clones fell within CM and EM, and contracting CD8+ clones within EMRA.

This clonotype originated in a man younger than 35 who had mild COVID-19 (a few samples of this study predate the infection). Cell type and time point are not known. Material: PBMCs or a T cell subset sorted from them (not recorded which).

This CDR3 is CASSPGQGWSGYTF. DNA for the CDR3: TGTGCCAGCAGCCCCGGACAGGGGTGGAGCGGCTACACCTTC. The chain couples TRBV7-2 to TRBJ1-2; 9 bases agree with TRBD1. This CDR3 has 14 residues. Trimming at V came to 5 bases and at J to 8 bases, leaving 9 bases not matched to a gene. In germline, CDR1 is SGHTA, CDR2 FQGNSA.